These T cell receptor beta chains were read from a single sample in a study of cytomegalovirus exposure and HLA in healthy donors. The method was immunoSEQ multiplex PCR; TCRdb's version includes in-frame clones alone and lacks a portion of them. The repertoire holds some 140,000 clones, with around 85% as singletons. Sequenced material: PBMCs. The source of these receptors is a man aged 18 to 35 in good health and CMV-seronegative. Both conserved end residues are part of each CDR3. The order of the fields is clone size, D gene, V gene, J gene, CDR3 DNA, CDR3 protein. The D gene is left open where the match is weak. Not all rows give a size; the values are once, few, many and, for expanded clones, a class.

few	.	TRBV7-2	TRBJ2-2	TGTGCCAGCAGCCCGACAGGTCAGCACGGGGAGCTGTTTTTT	CASSPTGQHGELFF
.	TRBD2	TRBV7-8	TRBJ2-1	TGTGCCAGCAGCTTGGTGACTAGCGGGGGGGTTAATGAGCAGTTCTTC	CASSLVTSGGVNEQFF
.	TRBD2	TRBV13	TRBJ2-3	TGTGCCAGCAGCTTCACCCCCGGGGGTAGCGGGAGGTTCGGGGATACGCAGTATTTT	CASSFTPGGSGRFGDTQYF
.	TRBD1	TRBV11-3	TRBJ2-3	TGTGCCAGCAGCGTAAGACAGGGGACCGGGACAGATACGCAGTATTTT	CASSVRQGTGTDTQYF
.	TRBD1	TRBV30	TRBJ2-1	TGTGCCTGGGACAGGGGAACCTACAATGAGCAGTTCTTC	CAWDRGTYNEQFF
.	.	TRBV27	TRBJ1-2	TGTGCCAGCAGCCCGAAGGTCGCAGGGCTCTTCTATGGCTACACCTTC	CASSPKVAGLFYGYTF
.	.	TRBV18	TRBJ2-3	TGTGCCAGCTCACCCCGGACTCGCAGCGATACAGATACGCAGTATTTT	CASSPRTRSDTDTQYF
.	TRBD1	TRBV15	TRBJ1-2	TGTGCCACCAGCAATCTAGACAGGGTGGGTTATGCGGGCTACACCTTC	CATSNLDRVGYAGYTF
.	TRBD2	TRBV11-2	TRBJ2-1	TGTGCCAGCAGCCGGATTAGCGGGGGCAGGCTGAATGAGCAGTTCTTC	CASSRISGGRLNEQFF
.	.	TRBV28	TRBJ1-1	TGTGCCAGCAGTTTACTTTCTGAGGCTTTCTTT	CASSLLSEAFF
.	.	TRBV7-9	TRBJ2-1	TGTGCCAGCAGCGACAGTAGGACCACTTTCCGTACAAAGGGGGATGAGCAGTTCTTC	CASSDSRTTFRTKGDEQFF
.	.	TRBV27	TRBJ2-5	TGTGCCAGCCAGAGGGGCGGGGCAGAGGAGACCCAGTACTTC	CASQRGGAEETQYF
.	TRBD1	TRBV2	TRBJ2-5	TGTGCCAGCAGTTCACTTTGGACAGGGAACGGCGAGACCCAGTACTTC	CASSSLWTGNGETQYF
.	TRBD1	TRBV30	TRBJ1-1	TGTGCCTGGAGTGTACTTTATGGGAGACAGGGTGGAACTGAAGCTTTCTTT	CAWSVLYGRQGGTEAFF
.	.	TRBV18	TRBJ2-7	TGTGCCAGCTCACCACTTAACCTCGAGACCTACGAGCAGTACTTC	CASSPLNLETYEQYF
.	.	TRBV21-1	TRBJ1-1	TGTGCCAGCAGCCCTTGGGAGGGCGGAACTGAAGCTTTCTTT	CASSPWEGGTEAFF
.	TRBD1	TRBV5-6	TRBJ2-7	TGTGCCAGCAGCTTGGGGGACAGGGCAGGCGAGCAGTACTTC	CASSLGDRAGEQYF
.	.	TRBV13	TRBJ2-7	TGTGCCAGCAGGTCATTGAGCCGCGAGCAGTACTTC	CASRSLSREQYF
once	TRBD1	TRBV18	TRBJ1-5	TGTGCCAGCTCACCCACAGGGGGTCAGCCCCAGCATTTT	CASSPTGGQPQHF
.	.	TRBV2	TRBJ1-5	TGTGCCAGCAATCACAGGGATCAGCCCCAGCATTTT	CASNHRDQPQHF
.	TRBD2	TRBV7-8	TRBJ2-1	TGTGCCAGCAGCTTAGGACTAGCGGGAGAAACTTGGAATGAGCAGTTCTTC	CASSLGLAGETWNEQFF
.	.	TRBV5-1	TRBJ2-7	TGCGCCAGCAGCCTGATGACAGGTGGTGGGATGTTTACCTACGAGCAGTACTTC	CASSLMTGGGMFTYEQYF
.	.	TRBV7-2	TRBJ1-2	TGTGCCAGCAGCTCCAGGTGGCAGGGGTATGGCTACACCTTC	CASSSRWQGYGYTF
.	.	TRBV7-9	TRBJ2-7	TGTGCCAGCAGCAGCTTAATCCAGGGTATCTCCTACGAGCAGTACTTC	CASSSLIQGISYEQYF
.	TRBD2	TRBV9	TRBJ2-2	TGTGCCAGCAGCGTAAGTAGCGGGAGCACCGGGGAGCTGTTTTTT	CASSVSSGSTGELFF
.	TRBD2	TRBV29-1	TRBJ2-1	TGCAGCGTTGAAGGAACTAGCGGGGGGGCCGGAACCTACAATGAGCAGTTCTTC	CSVEGTSGGAGTYNEQFF
.	TRBD2	TRBV4-1	TRBJ2-5	TGCGCCAGCAGCCAAGCCGGGGGGGCGGAGACCCAGTACTTC	CASSQAGGAETQYF
.	TRBD2	TRBV12-5	TRBJ2-5	TGTGCTAGTGGTTTTTCGGGGGGGGAGACCCAGTACTTC	CASGFSGGETQYF
.	TRBD1	TRBV12-5	TRBJ2-2	TGTGCTAGTGGTTTGGCTCCCCGGGACAGGGGGCGTCGTAACACCGGGGAGCTGTTTTTT	CASGLAPRDRGRRNTGELFF
.	TRBD2	TRBV4-1	TRBJ2-1	TGCGCCAGCAGCCTGGGCCTAGCGGGAGGAAACAATGAGCAGTTCTTC	CASSLGLAGGNNEQFF
.	TRBD1	TRBV5-1	TRBJ1-6	TGCGCCAGCAGCGAACAGGGGATGGGGAATTCACCCCTCCACTTT	CASSEQGMGNSPLHF
.	.	TRBV7-8	TRBJ1-5	TGTGCCAGCAGCCCCCATCCCGGGACTGCCCAGCATTTT	CASSPHPGTAQHF
.	TRBD2	TRBV25-1	TRBJ2-3	TGTGCCAGCAGTGAATCGGGTAGCGGGAGGTCGGGCGATACGCAGTATTTT	CASSESGSGRSGDTQYF
.	.	TRBV19	TRBJ1-2	TGTGCCAGTACCCCCCAAGACTCCCCAGAGGCGAACTATGGCTACACCTTC	CASTPQDSPEANYGYTF
once	TRBD1	TRBV19	TRBJ1-2	TGTGCCAGTAGTACCCCCGGGACAGGGTATGGCTACACCTTC	CASSTPGTGYGYTF
few	.	TRBV18	TRBJ2-7	TGTGCCAGCTCACCCGGACTATTCTACGAGCAGTACTTC	CASSPGLFYEQYF
.	TRBD2	TRBV5-4	TRBJ2-1	TGTGCCAGCAGCTTTCGACTAGCGGGAGTCTATGAGCAGTTCTTC	CASSFRLAGVYEQFF
.	.	TRBV29-1	TRBJ2-5	TGCAGCGTTGAAGACTCGGGTTTACAAGAGACCCAGTACTTC	CSVEDSGLQETQYF
.	.	TRBV27	TRBJ1-2	TGTGCCAGCAGTTCACTAACAGGTCCCCCAAGTGGTCGTGGCTACACCTTC	CASSSLTGPPSGRGYTF
.	TRBD1	TRBV27	TRBJ2-7	TGTGCCAGCACCTCGGGACAGGAGAACTACGAGCAGTACTTC	CASTSGQENYEQYF
.	.	TRBV10-3	TRBJ2-5	TGTGCCATCAGTGACTGGAATCCGGGGGATCAGGAGACCCAGTACTTC	CAISDWNPGDQETQYF
.	TRBD2	TRBV18	TRBJ2-1	TGTGCCAGCTCACCACAACAGCGGGGAGATAATGAGCAGTTCTTC	CASSPQQRGDNEQFF
.	TRBD1	TRBV6-6	TRBJ2-1	TGTGCCAGCAGTTACTCCTCGGGACAGAGAGGCAATGAGCAGTTCTTC	CASSYSSGQRGNEQFF
.	.	TRBV6-6	TRBJ1-2	TGTGCCAGCAGTTACTCGACGGAGAACTATGGCTACACCTTC	CASSYSTENYGYTF
.	.	TRBV5-6	TRBJ2-7	TGTGCCAGCAATGGTGGCAGGGGGGACGAGCAGTACTTC	CASNGGRGDEQYF